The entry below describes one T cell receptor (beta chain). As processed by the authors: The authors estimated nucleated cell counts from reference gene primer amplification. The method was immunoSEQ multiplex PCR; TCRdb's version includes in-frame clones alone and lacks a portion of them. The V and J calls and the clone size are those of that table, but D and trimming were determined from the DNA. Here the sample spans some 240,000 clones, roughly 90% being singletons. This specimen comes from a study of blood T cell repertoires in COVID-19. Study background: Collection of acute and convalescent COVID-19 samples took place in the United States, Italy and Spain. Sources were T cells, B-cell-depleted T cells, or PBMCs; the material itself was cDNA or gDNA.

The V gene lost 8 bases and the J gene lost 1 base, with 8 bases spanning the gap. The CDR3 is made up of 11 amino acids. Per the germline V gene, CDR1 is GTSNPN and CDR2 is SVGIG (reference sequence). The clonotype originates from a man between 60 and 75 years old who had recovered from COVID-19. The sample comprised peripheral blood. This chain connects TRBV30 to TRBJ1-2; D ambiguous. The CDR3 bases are TGTGCCATCGTAGTTAACTATGGCTACACCTTC. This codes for CAIVVNYGYTF.